Listed here are 11 T cell receptor beta chains from one sample, sequenced in a study of monozygotic twins with inflammatory bowel disease (dated by TCRdb to between 2018 and 2020). The library relied on 5' RACE. The instrument was an Illumina HiSeq 2500. TCRdb reprocessed the reads, and each CDR3 protein sequence is entered once, without DNA. The sample table includes around 40,000 distinct CDR3 sequences. The ten largest clones capture 5% to 6.5% of the sample. The sample consisted of blood. These receptors all stem from a human donor with ulcerative colitis or Crohn's disease, or a healthy co-twin of an affected twin (not recorded which).

The chain has TRBV7-9 and TRBJ1-6; TCRdb indicates TRBD1, and absent DNA this call remains unverified. CDR1 is SEHNR and CDR2 is FQNEAQ in the germline V gene (reference sequence). The CDR3 loop spans 12 amino acids. CDR3 loop: CASSPGGSSLHF.

The chain combines TRBV5-1 with TRBJ2-3. Germline CDR1 SGHRS, CDR2 YFSETQ. The CDR3 extends over 16 amino acids. The CDR3 is CASSSVRKTSTDTQYF.

This chain connects TRBV7-2 to TRBJ2-1; lacking DNA, the TRBD1 call made by TCRdb goes unchecked. The length of the CDR3 is 14 residues. Germline CDR1 SGHTA, CDR2 FQGNSA. CDR3 in amino acids: CASTPGPTNNEQFF.

The genes are TRBV5-1 and TRBJ2-6; TCRdb outputs TRBD1, but without DNA this stays unchecked. CDR3 length: 17 residues. Germline loops: CDR1 SGHRS, CDR2 YFSETQ. The CDR3 sequence: CASRGGTGSSGANVLTF.

The chain uses TRBV5-1 and TRBJ2-7; TCRdb returns TRBD1, unconfirmable since there is no DNA. Germline V gene data show CDR1 as SGHRS and CDR2 as YFSETQ. The CDR3 is 14 residues long. CDR3 in amino acids: CASSFSGTGTEQYF. Using reference TRBV5-1 and TRBJ2-7 for the parts outside the CDR3, the full variable domain is KAGVTQTPRYLIKTRGQQVTLSCSPISGHRSVSWYQQTPGQGLQFLFEYFSETQRNKGNFPGRFSGRQFSNSRSEMNVSTLELGDSALYLCASSFSGTGTEQYFGPGTRLTVT.

This chain links TRBV11-3 with TRBJ2-1. The germline V gene has CDR1 SGHNT and CDR2 YENEEA. This CDR3 comprises 14 residues. The CDR3 loop is CASSPRRFTDEQFF.

The V and J genes are TRBV6-6 and TRBJ1-2. This CDR3 has 12 residues. In germline, CDR1 is MNHNY, CDR2 SVGAGI (reference sequence). The CDR3 loop reads CASSLERRGYTF.

This chain joins TRBV11-1 and TRBJ1-5; TCRdb's D gene call, TRBD1, goes unchecked for lack of DNA. Germline lookup yields CDR1 SGHAT and CDR2 FQDESV (reference sequence). The length of the CDR3 is 20 residues. This chain's CDR3 is CASSLREQVPYTRLDQPQHF.

The CDR3 reads CSARGQVVEAFF. The J gene is TRBJ1-1, the V gene TRBV20-1; TCRdb lists TRBD1, though no DNA is available to test this call. The CDR3 is 12 amino acids. Per germline, CDR1 DFQATT and CDR2 SNEGSKA (reference sequence).

This chain links TRBV20-1 with TRBJ1-6; TCRdb returns TRBD1, unconfirmable since there is no DNA. Germline V gene lookup returns CDR1 DFQATT and CDR2 SNEGSKA (reference sequence). The CDR3 is 17 amino acids. The CDR3 loop is CSARATGRGQYNSPLHF.

V usage is TRBV20-1 and J usage is TRBJ2-3; the D call of TRBD1 rests on TCRdb alone, since no DNA is present to check it. The germline gives CDR1 DFQATT, CDR2 SNEGSKA (reference sequence). CDR3 length: 14 residues. CDR3: CSASRAGDTDTQYF.